These 19 T cell receptor beta chains share one sample of origin, sequenced in a study of blood T cells in healthy people across ages. The second PCR ran roughly 6 to 11 cycles with a sample-barcoded 5' primer and J-beta primers. TCRdb reprocessed the 5' RACE reads via MiXCR and lists one record per CDR3 protein. The sample carries 790,000 or so distinct CDR3 sequences, about 61% recorded once. The sample comprised blood. The origin of the receptors is a man aged 40-49 years in good health.

The V call is TRBV7-2, the J call TRBJ1-1, with TRBD1 matching 8 bases. CDR3 size: 15 residues. Germline trimming cut 3 bases from V and 5 bases from J; bases unmatched to any gene: 8. From germline, CDR1 is SGHTA and CDR2 FQGNSA. The CDR3 region has the DNA TGTGCCAGCAGCTTTTCGAACAGGGGGATAACTGAAGCTTTCTTT. This sequence encodes CASSFSNRGITEAFF.

V is TRBV10-2 and J is TRBJ2-1; D is undetermined. The germline V gene encodes CDR1 WSHSY and CDR2 SAAADI. This CDR3 spans 15 amino acids. Deletions cut 0 bases from V and 2 bases from J, with 8 bases between. CDR3 DNA: TGCGCCAGCAGTGAGTCTGGGCTAGCCTACAATGAGCAGTTCTTC. Amino acids: CASSESGLAYNEQFF.

The chain recombines TRBV11-2 with TRBJ1-2, with TRBD1 identical over 8 bases. Germline V gene data show CDR1 as SGHAT and CDR2 as FQNNGV. The ends lost 2 bases at V and 6 bases at J; junction bases unmatched: 11. CDR3 length: 16 amino acids. The CDR3 sequence: CASSLYDSGQENGYTF. The CDR3 DNA sequence: TGTGCCAGCAGCTTATACGATTCGGGACAGGAGAATGGCTACACCTTC. The entire variable domain, with the rest obtained from reference TRBV11-2 and TRBJ1-2, is as follows: EAGVAQSPRYKIIEKRQSVAFWCNPISGHATLYWYQQILGQGPKLLIQFQNNGVVDDSQLPKDRFSAERLKGVDSTLKIQPAKLEDSAVYLCASSLYDSGQENGYTFGSGTRLTVV.

The gene calls are TRBV2 and TRBJ2-5; D uncertain. Germline V gene lookup returns CDR1 SNHLY and CDR2 FYNNEI. Trimming stripped 7 bases from V and 2 bases from J, with 11 bases between. The CDR3 consists of 13 residues. The CDR3 coding sequence is TGTGCCAGCAAAAAAGAACAGCAAGAGACCCAGTACTTC. The encoded protein is CASKKEQQETQYF. Together with reference TRBV2 and TRBJ2-5, the CDR3 gives the full variable domain: EPEVTQTPSHQVTQMGQEVILRCVPISNHLYFYWYRQILGQKVEFLVSFYNNEISEKSEIFDDQFSVERPDGSNFTLKIRSTKLEDSAMYFCASKKEQQETQYFGPGTRLLVL.

This clonotype was found once. The chain recombines TRBV7-2 with TRBJ2-2; no firm D call. Germline values: CDR1 SGHTA, CDR2 FQGNSA. The ends were cut back, 7 bases at V and 0 bases at J, with 9 bases in the middle. The CDR3 runs 14 residues. The CDR3 bases are TGTGCCAGCAATCAGCAGGCGAACACCGGGGAGCTGTTTTTT. Its translation is CASNQQANTGELFF. The entire variable domain, with the rest obtained from reference TRBV7-2 and TRBJ2-2, is as follows: GAGVSQSPSNKVTEKGKDVELRCDPISGHTALYWYRQSLGQGLEFLIYFQGNSAPDKSGLPSDRFSAERTGGSVSTLTIQRTQQEDSAVYLCASNQQANTGELFFGEGSRLTVL.

The chain combines TRBV24-1 with TRBJ2-5, with D possibly matching TRBD2 (6 bases). With the DNA end fitting TRBJ2-7 better, the J assignment may be wrong. Germline CDR1 KGHDR, CDR2 SFDVKD. This CDR3 has 14 residues. CDR3 DNA sequence: TGTGCCACCAGGGGGGGAGTCCCGGACTACGAGCAGTACTTC. The encoded protein is CATRGGVPDYEQYF.

As to this clonotype: It is unclear where the CDR3 begins or ends on the DNA, so no DNA is shown, and the CDR3 is as TCRdb lists it. The chain combines TRBV7-5 with TRBJ2-7; TRBD2 was called by the table and not checked on the DNA. TRBV7-5 is shown as a pseudogene. Including both end residues, the CDR3 is 21 amino acids long. The CDR3 is CISVPEALLVRNSLTSYEQYF.

The CDR3: CASSFPEGGLAGGHQETQYF. DNA for the CDR3: TGCGCCAGCAGCTTCCCCGAAGGTGGACTAGCGGGGGGCCACCAAGAGACCCAGTACTTC. J is TRBJ2-5 and V is TRBV5-1; 14 bases agree with TRBD2. The germline V gene has CDR1 SGHRS and CDR2 YFSETQ. Losses at the gene ends were 2 bases for V and 0 bases for J; bases not matched to a gene: 12. This CDR3 has 20 residues.

CDR3 sequence: CASSSLRDSLRNIQYF. CDR3 in DNA: TGTGCCAGCAGCTCTCTCCGGGACAGTCTTCGTAACATTCAGTACTTC. The chain employs TRBV27 and TRBJ2-4, with 7 bases lining up with TRBD1. V shed 6 bases and J 7 bases; nucleotides not matched to a gene: 15. CDR1 is MNHEY and CDR2 is SMNVEV in the germline V gene (reference sequence). CDR3 size: 16 residues.

A few counts support this clonotype. V is TRBV28 and J is TRBJ2-7; D is uncertain. CDR3 length: 11 residues. Trimming shortened V by 7 bases and J by 4 bases, and 8 bases separated the two germline ends. Germline V CDR1 and CDR2: MDHEN, SYDVKM. CDR3 sequence reads: CASTPIYEQYF. CDR3 nucleotides: TGTGCCAGCACCCCAATTTACGAGCAGTACTTC.

J is TRBJ2-7 and V is TRBV6-2 or TRBV6-3; tentatively, D is TRBD2 (6 bases). This CDR3 contains 17 residues. CDR1 is MNHEY and CDR2 is SVGEGT in the germline V gene. V was cut by 1 base and J by 2 bases, with 18 bases left in between. CDR3 coding DNA: TGTGCCAGCAGTTACTTGATGGGAGGAGCTCACGCCTACGAGCAGTACTTC. Translation: CASSYLMGGAHAYEQYF.

V is TRBV12-5 and J is TRBJ1-5; no clear D. V was cut by 4 bases and J by 3 bases, with 10 bases left in between. The CDR3 length is 14 residues. Germline assignment: CDR1 LGHNT and CDR2 FRNRAP. DNA of the CDR3: TGTGCTAGTGGTTCGGACGGAACCAATCAGCCCCAGCATTTT. This gives the protein CASGSDGTNQPQHF.

V gene TRBV4-1 combines with J gene TRBJ1-4; D unclear. The length of the CDR3 is 17 residues. Trimming shortened V by 1 base and J by 1 base, and 13 bases separated the two germline ends. Germline V CDR1 and CDR2: MGHRA, YSYEKL. The CDR3 here is CASSQGHGSVTNEKLFF. The CDR3 DNA sequence: TGCGCCAGCAGCCAAGGTCACGGAAGTGTAACTAATGAAAAACTGTTTTTT.

The chain carries TRBV6-2 or TRBV6-3 and TRBJ2-7; D is perhaps TRBD1 (6 bases). Germline V CDR1 and CDR2: MNHEY, SVGEGT. V lost 2 bases and J lost 5, with 16 bases in between. This CDR3 has 15 residues. The CDR3 sequence: CASSYPTGLGDEQYF. In DNA form, the CDR3 reads TGTGCCAGCAGTTACCCAACAGGGCTCGGGGACGAGCAGTACTTC.

The CDR3 region has the DNA TGCGCCAGCAGCCAGCCTCAACGGGATGAGCAGTTCTTC. It is translated as CASSQPQRDEQFF. This chain links TRBV4-1 with TRBJ2-1; D unclear. V lost 3 bases, J lost 8 bases, and 11 bases lay in between. CDR3 length: 13 residues. In germline, CDR1 is MGHRA, CDR2 YSYEKL.

This clonotype was detected only a few times. The chain combines TRBV20-1 with TRBJ2-1; TRBD2 aligns across 7 bases. The CDR3 sequence is 21 residues long. Per germline, CDR1 DFQATT and CDR2 SNEGSKA (reference sequence). Trimming cost V 0 bases and J 8 bases; bases outside gene matches: 28. In DNA form, the CDR3 reads TGCAGTGCTAGAGATCTGCCTGGCTTCGATACGACTAGCACCGGCAGGGATGAGCAGTTCTTC. This encodes CSARDLPGFDTTSTGRDEQFF.

The V gene is TRBV4-3, the J gene TRBJ2-2; 13 bases map to TRBD2. This CDR3 comprises 17 residues. Germline-derived CDR1 and CDR2 are LGHNA and YSLEER. V was clipped by 4 bases and J by 0 bases; unmatched bases: 2. This CDR3 is CASSRLAGGSNTGELFF. The CDR3 DNA reads TGCGCCAGCAGCCGACTAGCGGGGGGTTCGAACACCGGGGAGCTGTTTTTT.

This chain uses TRBV12-3 or TRBV12-4 with TRBJ1-2, with 8 bases fitting TRBD1. The CDR3 has 17 residues. V was clipped by 1 base and J by 4 bases; unmatched bases: 11. The CDR3 reads CASSLGETGDVGYGYTF. CDR3 coding DNA: TGTGCCAGCAGTTTAGGGGAGACAGGGGATGTCGGCTATGGCTACACCTTC.

This clonotype was observed a handful of times. The rearrangement links TRBV20-1 to TRBJ2-1, with D unclear. The CDR3 sequence is 14 residues long. Germline CDR1 and CDR2: DFQATT and SNEGSKA (reference sequence). Trimming left V 6 bases short and J 9 bases short, with 21 bases between. CDR3 sequence: CSAEDGWGKSEQFF. The CDR3 bases are TGCAGTGCAGAGGATGGATGGGGAAAGAGTGAGCAGTTCTTC.